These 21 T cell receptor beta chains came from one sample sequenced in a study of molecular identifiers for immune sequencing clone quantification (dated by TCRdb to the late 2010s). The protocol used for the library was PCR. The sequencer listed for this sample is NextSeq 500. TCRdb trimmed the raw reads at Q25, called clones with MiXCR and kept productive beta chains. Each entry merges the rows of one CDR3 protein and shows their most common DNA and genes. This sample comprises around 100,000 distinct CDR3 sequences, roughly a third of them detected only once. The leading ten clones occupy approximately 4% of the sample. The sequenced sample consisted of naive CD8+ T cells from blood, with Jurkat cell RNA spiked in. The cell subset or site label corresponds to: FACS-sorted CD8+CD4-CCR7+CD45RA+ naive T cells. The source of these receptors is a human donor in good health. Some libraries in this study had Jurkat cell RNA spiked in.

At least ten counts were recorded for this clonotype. The CDR3 sequence is CASRSGIQETQYF. CDR3 coding DNA: TGTGCCAGCCGTAGCGGGATCCAAGAGACCCAGTACTTC. The chain employs TRBV19 and TRBJ2-5; the match to TRBD2 covers 8 bases. This CDR3 spans 13 amino acids. Trimming at V came to 9 bases and at J to 1 base, leaving 4 bases not matched to a gene. The germline V gene encodes CDR1 LNHDA and CDR2 SQIVND (reference sequence). Full variable domain (missing parts from reference TRBV19 and TRBJ2-5): DGGITQSPKYLFRKEGQNVTLSCEQNLNHDAMYWYRQDPGQGLRLIYYSQIVNDFQKGDIAEGYSVSREKKESFPLTVTSAQKNPTAFYLCASRSGIQETQYFGPGTRLLVL.

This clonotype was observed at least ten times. The DNA for the CDR3 is TGTGCCAGCAGTTCTATGGCCCCTGGGACAGCTAGCACAGATACGCAGTATTTT. Translating gives CASSSMAPGTASTDTQYF. The chain employs TRBV27 and TRBJ2-3; TRBD1 matches at 7 bases. This CDR3 spans 18 amino acids. Germline V gene sequence: CDR1 MNHEY, CDR2 SMNVEV (reference sequence). The V and J ends lost 4 bases and 0 bases, in that order; junction bases with no gene match: 13.

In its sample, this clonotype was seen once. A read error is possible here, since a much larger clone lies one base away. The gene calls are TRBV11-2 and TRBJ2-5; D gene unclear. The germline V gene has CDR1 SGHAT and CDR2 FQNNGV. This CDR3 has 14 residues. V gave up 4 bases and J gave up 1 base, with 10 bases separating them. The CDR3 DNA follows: TGTGCCAGCAGCTCGACCCGAGGCCAAGAGACCCAGTACTTC. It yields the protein CASSSTRGQETQYF.

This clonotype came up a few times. In DNA form, the CDR3 reads TGTGCCAGCAGCGACCCCGGGACAACAGATACGCAGTATTTT. Translating it yields CASSDPGTTDTQYF. This rearrangement joins TRBV5-6 to TRBJ2-3, with D tentatively TRBD1 (6 bases). The CDR3 sequence is 14 residues long. The V gene lost 4 bases and the J gene lost 3 bases, with 12 bases spanning the gap. Germline V lookup: CDR1 SGHDT, CDR2 YYEEEE.

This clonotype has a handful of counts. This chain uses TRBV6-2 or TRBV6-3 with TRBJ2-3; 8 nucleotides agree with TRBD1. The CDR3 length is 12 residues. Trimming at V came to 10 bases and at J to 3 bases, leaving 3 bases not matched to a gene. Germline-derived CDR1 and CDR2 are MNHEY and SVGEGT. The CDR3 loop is CATGGLTDTQYF. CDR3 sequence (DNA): TGTGCCACAGGGGGCCTTACAGATACGCAGTATTTT.

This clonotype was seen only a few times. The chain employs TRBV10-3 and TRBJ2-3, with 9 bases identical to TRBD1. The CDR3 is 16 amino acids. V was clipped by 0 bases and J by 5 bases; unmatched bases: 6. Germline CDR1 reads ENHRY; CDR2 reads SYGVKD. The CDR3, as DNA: TGTGCCATCAGTGAGTCACCGGGACAGGGCAAAGATACGCAGTATTTT. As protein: CAISESPGQGKDTQYF.

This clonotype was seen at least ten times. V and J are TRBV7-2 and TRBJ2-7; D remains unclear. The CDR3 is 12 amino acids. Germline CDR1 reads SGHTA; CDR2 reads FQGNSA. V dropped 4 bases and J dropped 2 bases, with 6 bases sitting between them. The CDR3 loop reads CASSSTAYEQYF. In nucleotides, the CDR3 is TGTGCCAGCAGCTCGACGGCCTACGAGCAGTACTTC.

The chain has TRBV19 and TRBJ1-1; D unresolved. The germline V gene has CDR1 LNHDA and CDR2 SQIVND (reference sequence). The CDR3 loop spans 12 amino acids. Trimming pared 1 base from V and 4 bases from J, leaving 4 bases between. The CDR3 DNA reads TGTGCCAGTAGTATAGGGCTCACTGAAGCTTTCTTT. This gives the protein CASSIGLTEAFF.

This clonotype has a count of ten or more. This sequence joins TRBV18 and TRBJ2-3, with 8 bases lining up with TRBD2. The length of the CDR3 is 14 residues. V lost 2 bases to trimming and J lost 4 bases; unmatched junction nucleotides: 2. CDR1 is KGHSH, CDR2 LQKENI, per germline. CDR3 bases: TGTGCCAGCTCACCAGCGGGAGGTTCAGATACGCAGTATTTT. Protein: CASSPAGGSDTQYF.

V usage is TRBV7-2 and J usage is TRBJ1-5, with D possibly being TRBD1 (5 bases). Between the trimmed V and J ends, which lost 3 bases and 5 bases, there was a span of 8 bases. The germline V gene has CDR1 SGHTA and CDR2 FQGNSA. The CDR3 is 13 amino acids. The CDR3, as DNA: TGTGCCAGCAGCTTTGCCAGGGATCAGCCCCAGCATTTT. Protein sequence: CASSFARDQPQHF.

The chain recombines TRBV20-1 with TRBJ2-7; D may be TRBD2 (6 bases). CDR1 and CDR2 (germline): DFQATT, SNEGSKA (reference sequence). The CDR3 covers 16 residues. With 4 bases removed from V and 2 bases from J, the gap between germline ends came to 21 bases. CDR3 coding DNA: TGCAGTGCTATCCCCTTCCGGCGGGGCGCTACCTACGAGCAGTACTTC. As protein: CSAIPFRRGATYEQYF.

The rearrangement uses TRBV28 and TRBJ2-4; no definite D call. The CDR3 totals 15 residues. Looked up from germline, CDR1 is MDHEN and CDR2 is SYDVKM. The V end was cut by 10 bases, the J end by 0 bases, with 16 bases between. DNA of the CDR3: TGTGCCATCTCCCCCGAGGAACTAGCCAAAAACATTCAGTACTTC. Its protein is CAISPEELAKNIQYF.

The CDR3 nucleotides are TGTGCCACCAGCAGTGGGCTAGCGGCCAACAATGAGCAGTTCTTC. Its translation is CATSSGLAANNEQFF. The chain couples TRBV15 to TRBJ2-1; 7 nucleotides match TRBD2. Trimming removed 3 bases from V and 5 bases from J; junction bases left unmatched: 7. The CDR3 has 15 amino acids. Per germline, CDR1 LNHNV and CDR2 YYDKDF (reference sequence). The whole variable domain, remainder taken from reference TRBV15 and TRBJ2-1, is DAMVIQNPRYQVTQFGKPVTLSCSQTLNHNVMYWYQQKSSQAPKLLFHYYDKDFNNEADTPDNFQSRRPNTSFCFLDIRSPGLGDTAMYLCATSSGLAANNEQFFGPGTRLTVL.

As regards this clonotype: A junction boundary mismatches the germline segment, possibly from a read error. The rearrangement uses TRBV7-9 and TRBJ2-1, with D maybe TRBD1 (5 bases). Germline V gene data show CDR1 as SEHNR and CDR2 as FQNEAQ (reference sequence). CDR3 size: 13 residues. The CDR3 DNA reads TGTGCCAGCAGCTTAGCGGACACGGTTGAGCAGCTCTTC. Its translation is CASSLADTVEQLF.

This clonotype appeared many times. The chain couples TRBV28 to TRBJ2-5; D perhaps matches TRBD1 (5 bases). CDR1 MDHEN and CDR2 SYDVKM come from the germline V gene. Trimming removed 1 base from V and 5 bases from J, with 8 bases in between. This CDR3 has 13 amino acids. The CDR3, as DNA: TGTGCCAGCAGTTTATTAGGGGATGAGACCCAGTACTTC. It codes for CASSLLGDETQYF.

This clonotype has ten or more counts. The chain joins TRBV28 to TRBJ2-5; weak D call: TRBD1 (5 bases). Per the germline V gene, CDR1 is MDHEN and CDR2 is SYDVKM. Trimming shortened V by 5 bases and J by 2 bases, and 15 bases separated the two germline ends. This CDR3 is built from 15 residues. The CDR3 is CASSLLTAAQETQYF. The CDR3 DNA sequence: TGTGCCAGCAGTCTACTGACAGCCGCGCAAGAGACCCAGTACTTC.

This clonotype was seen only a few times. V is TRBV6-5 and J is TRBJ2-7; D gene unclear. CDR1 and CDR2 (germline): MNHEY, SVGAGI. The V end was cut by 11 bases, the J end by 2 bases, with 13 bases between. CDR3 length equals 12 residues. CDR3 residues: CAPHFIPYEQYF. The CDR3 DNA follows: TGTGCCCCCCATTTCATACCCTACGAGCAGTACTTC.

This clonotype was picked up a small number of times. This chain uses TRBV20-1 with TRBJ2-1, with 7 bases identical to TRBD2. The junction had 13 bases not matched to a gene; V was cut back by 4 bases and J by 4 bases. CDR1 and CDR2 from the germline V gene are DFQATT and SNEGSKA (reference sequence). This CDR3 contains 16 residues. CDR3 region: CSATHGGRDNYNEQFF. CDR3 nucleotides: TGCAGTGCTACCCACGGCGGGAGAGACAATTACAATGAGCAGTTCTTC.

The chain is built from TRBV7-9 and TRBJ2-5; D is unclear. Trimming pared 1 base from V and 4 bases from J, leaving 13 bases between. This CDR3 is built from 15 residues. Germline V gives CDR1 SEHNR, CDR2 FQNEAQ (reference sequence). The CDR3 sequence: CASSLVPNSGETQYF. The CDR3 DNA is TGTGCCAGCAGCTTAGTTCCCAATTCGGGAGAGACCCAGTACTTC.

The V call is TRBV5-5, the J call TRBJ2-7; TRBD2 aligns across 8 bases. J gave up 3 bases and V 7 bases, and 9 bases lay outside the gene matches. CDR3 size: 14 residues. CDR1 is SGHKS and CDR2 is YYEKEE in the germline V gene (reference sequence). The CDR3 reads CASASGTSIYEQYF. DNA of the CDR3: TGTGCCAGCGCCTCCGGGACTAGTATCTACGAGCAGTACTTC.

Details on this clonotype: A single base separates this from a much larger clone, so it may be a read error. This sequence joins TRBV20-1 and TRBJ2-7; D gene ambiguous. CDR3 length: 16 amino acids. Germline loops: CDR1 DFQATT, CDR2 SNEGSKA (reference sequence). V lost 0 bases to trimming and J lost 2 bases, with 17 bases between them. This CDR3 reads CSARDRKAATTYEQYF. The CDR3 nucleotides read TGCAGTGCTAGAGATCGTAAGGCCGCCACTACCTACGAGCAGTACTTC.